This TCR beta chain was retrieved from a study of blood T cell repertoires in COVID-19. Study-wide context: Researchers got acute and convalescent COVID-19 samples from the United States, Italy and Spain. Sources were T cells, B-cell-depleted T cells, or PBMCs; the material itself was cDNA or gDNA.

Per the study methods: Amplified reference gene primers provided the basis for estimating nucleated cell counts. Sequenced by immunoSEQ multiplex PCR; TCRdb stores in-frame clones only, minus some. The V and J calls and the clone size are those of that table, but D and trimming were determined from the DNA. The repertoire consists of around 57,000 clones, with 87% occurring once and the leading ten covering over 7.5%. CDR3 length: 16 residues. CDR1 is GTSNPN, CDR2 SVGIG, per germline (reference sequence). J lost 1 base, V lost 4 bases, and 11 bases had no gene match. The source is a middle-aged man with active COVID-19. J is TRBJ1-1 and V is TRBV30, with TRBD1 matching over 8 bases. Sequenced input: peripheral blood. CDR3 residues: CAWMIAGGLGNTEAFF. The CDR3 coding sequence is TGTGCCTGGATGATCGCAGGGGGCTTGGGGAACACTGAAGCTTTCTTT.